Each of the 18 T cell receptor beta chains below was sequenced from the same sample in a study of blood T cell repertoires in COVID-19. Here immunoSEQ multiplex PCR was the method, and the copy in TCRdb shows in-frame clones only, minus some. This sample has fewer than 300,000 clones, with about nine tenths found just once. The sequencing input was PBMCs or T cells enriched from blood (not recorded which). Every receptor here comes from a man between 18 and 35 years old who had recovered from COVID-19.

The chain has TRBV18 and TRBJ2-1; TRBD2 is a possible D gene (6 bases). Trimming pared 1 base from V and 6 bases from J, leaving 7 bases between. This CDR3 region has 13 residues. From germline, CDR1 is KGHSH and CDR2 LQKENI. As DNA, the CDR3 is TGTGCCAGCTCACCACGGCGGGGCAATGAGCAGTTCTTC. Amino acid sequence: CASSPRRGNEQFF.

The V and J genes are TRBV27 and TRBJ1-2, with 8 nucleotides matching TRBD1. Germline lookup yields CDR1 MNHEY and CDR2 SMNVEV (reference sequence). Trimming at V came to 2 bases and at J to 2 bases, leaving 1 base not matched to a gene. The CDR3 covers 14 residues. The CDR3 protein is CASSLQGANYGYTF. The CDR3 nucleotides are TGTGCCAGCAGTTTACAGGGGGCGAACTATGGCTACACCTTC.

CDR3 in amino acids: CASRAPAIMGEAFF. For the CDR3, the DNA is TGTGCCAGCAGAGCCCCAGCGATAATGGGTGAAGCTTTCTTT. The V and J genes are TRBV6-6 and TRBJ1-1; D call uncertain. Trimming pared 6 bases from V and 7 bases from J, leaving 18 bases between. The CDR3 extends over 14 amino acids. Germline CDR1 reads MNHNY; CDR2 reads SVGAGI (reference sequence).

The chain carries TRBV5-1 and TRBJ2-5; the D gene is possibly TRBD1 (5 bases). The germline V gene has CDR1 SGHRS and CDR2 YFSETQ. The ends were cut back, 4 bases at V and 1 base at J, with 14 bases in the middle. CDR3 length equals 15 residues. The CDR3 DNA follows: TGCGCCAGCAGCGACCAGACAGCGTCCCAAGAGACCCAGTACTTC. Its translation is CASSDQTASQETQYF.

J is TRBJ1-6 and V is TRBV11-2; perhaps TRBD1 as D (6 bases). Trimming shortened V by 5 bases and J by 2 bases, and 16 bases separated the two germline ends. The germline V gene encodes CDR1 SGHAT and CDR2 FQNNGV. CDR3 length equals 17 residues. Here the CDR3 DNA reads TGTGCCAGCAGCCGCGACACAGGGCCCCCCTATAATTCACCCCTCCACTTT. It is translated as CASSRDTGPPYNSPLHF.

The chain recombines TRBV6-2 or TRBV6-3 with TRBJ2-2; 8 bases map to TRBD2. Per germline, CDR1 MNHEY and CDR2 SVGEGT. The length of the CDR3 is 15 residues. The V segment lost 6 bases and the J segment 4 bases; nucleotides outside the gene matches: 7. The CDR3 sequence: CASSVSGEATGELFF. The CDR3 DNA is TGTGCCAGCAGCGTTAGCGGGGAGGCCACCGGGGAGCTGTTTTTT.

The rearrangement uses TRBV2 and TRBJ1-6; TRBD1 aligns across 7 bases. Losses at the gene ends were 7 bases for V and 8 bases for J; bases not matched to a gene: 11. This CDR3 is built from 15 residues. Germline CDR1 and CDR2: SNHLY and FYNNEI. In DNA, the CDR3 is TGTGCCAGCACCGACTACAGGGGCGGTGATTCACCCCTCCACTTT. Translated, it gives CASTDYRGGDSPLHF. Variable domain in full (rest from reference TRBV2 and TRBJ1-6): EPEVTQTPSHQVTQMGQEVILRCVPISNHLYFYWYRQILGQKVEFLVSFYNNEISEKSEIFDDQFSVERPDGSNFTLKIRSTKLEDSAMYFCASTDYRGGDSPLHFGNGTRLTVT.

The chain carries TRBV3-1 (or the pseudogene TRBV3-2) and TRBJ1-2, with TRBD1 matching over 9 bases. The junction had 3 bases not matched to a gene; V was cut back by 4 bases and J by 0 bases. This CDR3 has 15 amino acids. The V gene's germline CDR1 is LGHDT and CDR2 YNNKEL (reference sequence). The CDR3 region has the DNA TGTGCCAGCAGCCCCCGACAGGGGGCTAACTATGGCTACACCTTC. It is translated as CASSPRQGANYGYTF.

The CDR3 loop reads CASREEVSNQPQHF. The CDR3 nucleotides read TGTGCCAGCAGAGAGGAGGTGAGCAATCAGCCCCAGCATTTT. The rearrangement uses TRBV2 and TRBJ1-5; D gene ambiguous. There are 14 residues in the CDR3. V lost 6 bases and J 1 base, leaving 10 bases between the germline ends. Germline lookup yields CDR1 SNHLY and CDR2 FYNNEI.

This sequence joins TRBV1 and TRBJ1-2; the table's TRBD1 call for D was not verified on the DNA. TRBV1 is classified as a pseudogene. The CDR3 runs to 9 residues. This CDR3 is CTQDYGYTF. The DNA for the CDR3 is TGCACTCAGGACTATGGCTACACCTTC.

This chain joins TRBV7-6 and TRBJ2-7; 7 bases align to TRBD1. The ends lost 1 base at V and 5 bases at J; junction bases unmatched: 8. Germline CDR1 is SGHVS and CDR2 is FNYEAQ. CDR3 length: 15 residues. The CDR3 here is CASSLGMTGFNEQYF. The DNA for the CDR3 is TGTGCCAGCAGCTTAGGGATGACAGGGTTCAACGAGCAGTACTTC.

The gene calls are TRBV18 and TRBJ1-3; D remains unclear. Germline V gene data show CDR1 as KGHSH and CDR2 as LQKENI. Trimming removed 3 bases at V and 1 base at J, with 10 bases between. The CDR3 runs to 15 residues. The CDR3 nucleotides read TGTGCCAGCTCACCGGCAGTCCCTTCTGGAAACACCATATATTTT. It codes for CASSPAVPSGNTIYF.

This chain uses TRBV5-1 with TRBJ2-1; no reliable D call. The CDR3 has 13 amino acids. V was shortened by 1 base and J by 8 bases, with 10 bases between the two germline ends. CDR1 and CDR2 from the germline V gene are SGHRS and YFSETQ. The CDR3: CASSLLSLYEQFF. In DNA, the CDR3 is TGCGCCAGCAGCTTGCTTTCTCTCTATGAGCAGTTCTTC.

The chain combines TRBV3-1 (or the pseudogene TRBV3-2) with TRBJ2-1, with a tentative D call TRBD1 (5 bases). Germline V gives CDR1 LGHDT, CDR2 YNNKEL (reference sequence). CDR3 length: 14 amino acids. Trimming shortened V by 0 bases and J by 7 bases, and 10 bases separated the two germline ends. The CDR3 loop is CASSQDGRENEQFF. CDR3 in DNA: TGTGCCAGCAGCCAAGATGGCAGGGAAAATGAGCAGTTCTTC.

The CDR3 region is CAWSVEGGYTF. CDR3 bases: TGTGCCTGGAGTGTGGAGGGCGGCTACACCTTC. The chain carries TRBV30 and TRBJ1-2, with D uncertain. CDR1 is GTSNPN, CDR2 SVGIG, per germline (reference sequence). This CDR3 has 11 residues. The V end was cut by 0 bases, the J end by 8 bases, with 7 bases between.

The chain couples TRBV18 to TRBJ2-1; 10 nucleotides align to TRBD2. The CDR3 is 17 residues long. CDR1 and CDR2 from the germline V gene are KGHSH and LQKENI. The V gene end was trimmed by 2 bases and the J gene end by 5 bases; junction bases not matched to a gene: 9. CDR3 residues: CASSPVLSGGVNNEQFF. The CDR3 DNA is TGTGCCAGCTCACCAGTTTTGAGCGGGGGGGTAAACAATGAGCAGTTCTTC.

The V call is TRBV28, the J call TRBJ1-1; D not certain. Trimming took off 4 bases at V and 6 bases at J, with 6 bases between the two ends. CDR3 length: 11 amino acids. Germline lookup yields CDR1 MDHEN and CDR2 SYDVKM. Here the CDR3 reads CASSYRAEAFF. The CDR3 DNA reads as TGTGCCAGCAGTTACAGAGCTGAAGCTTTCTTT.

This sequence joins TRBV5-1 and TRBJ2-3; D is possibly TRBD1 (6 bases). This CDR3 has 17 residues. The V gene's germline CDR1 is SGHRS and CDR2 YFSETQ. V was pared by 4 bases and J by 2 bases, with 20 bases between. DNA of the CDR3: TGCGCCAGCAGCCCAACCGACAGGTTCCGTCTCACAGATACGCAGTATTTT. This sequence encodes CASSPTDRFRLTDTQYF. The variable domain in full, completed from reference TRBV5-1 and TRBJ2-3, reads KAGVTQTPRYLIKTRGQQVTLSCSPISGHRSVSWYQQTPGQGLQFLFEYFSETQRNKGNFPGRFSGRQFSNSRSEMNVSTLELGDSALYLCASSPTDRFRLTDTQYFGPGTRLTVL.